This TCR beta chain was observed in a study of Graves' ophthalmopathy and Graves' hyperthyroidism. RNA transcripts were the template, and TCR beta CDR3 regions were amplified from them. RT-PCR was first run with HTBI primers, then multiplex PCR in a second round. TCRdb itself ran the multiplex PCR reads through MiXCR, one entry per CDR3 protein. The sample holds hundreds of thousands of distinct CDR3 sequences, around a fifth seen once. This clonotype was counted many times. V gave up 4 bases and J gave up 4 bases, with 7 bases separating them. The CDR3 sequence is 13 residues long. CDR1 MNHNS and CDR2 SASEGT come from the germline V gene. The term stable hyperthyroidism indicated an absence of ophthalmopathy within 18 months of follow-up. Newly diagnosed, the hyperthyroidism patients had under 2 months' duration and were aged 18 to 65.

This sequence was found in a woman aged 18 to 35 with stable Graves' hyperthyroidism. Some clones in this sample may be carry-over from other donors' samples. Input material: peripheral blood. The V gene is TRBV6-1, the J gene TRBJ2-2; D remains ambiguous. The CDR3 DNA reads TGTGCCAGCAGTGTGGCAGTCACCGGGGAGCTGTTTTTT. Amino acids: CASSVAVTGELFF.